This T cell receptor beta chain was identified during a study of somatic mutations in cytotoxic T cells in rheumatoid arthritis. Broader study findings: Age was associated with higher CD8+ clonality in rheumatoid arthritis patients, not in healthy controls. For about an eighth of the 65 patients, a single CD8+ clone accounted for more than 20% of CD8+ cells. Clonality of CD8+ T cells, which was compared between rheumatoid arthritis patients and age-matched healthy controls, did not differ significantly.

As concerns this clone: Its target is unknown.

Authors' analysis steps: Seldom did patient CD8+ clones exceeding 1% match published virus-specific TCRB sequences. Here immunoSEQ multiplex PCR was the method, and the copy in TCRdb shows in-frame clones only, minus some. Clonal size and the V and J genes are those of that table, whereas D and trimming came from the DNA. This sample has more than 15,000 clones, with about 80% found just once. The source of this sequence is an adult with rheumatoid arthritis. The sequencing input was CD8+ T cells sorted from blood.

The CDR3: CASSPLAGTSSYNEQFF. CDR3 DNA: TGTGCCAGCAGCCCCCTAGCGGGGACTAGCTCCTACAATGAGCAGTTCTTC. The chain has TRBV11-1 and TRBJ2-1; the match to TRBD2 covers 9 bases. There are 17 residues in the CDR3. The germline V gene encodes CDR1 SGHAT and CDR2 FQDESV (reference sequence). V lost 5 bases and J lost 0; bases outside the gene matches: 8.